These 9 T cell receptor beta chains originate from one sample sequenced in a study of blood T cells in healthy people across ages. Then a second PCR, running roughly 7 to 11 cycles, was carried out with a sample-barcoded 5' primer and a J-beta primer mix. TCRdb redid the calling of the 5' RACE reads with MiXCR, one entry per CDR3 protein. The table records 600,000 or so distinct CDR3 sequences, under 55% of them present only once. Sequences were obtained from blood. These receptor sequences come from an elderly man in good health.

On this clonotype: Sequence at one end of the junction differs from germline and may be a read error. The chain is built from TRBV10-3 and TRBJ2-1; 15 nucleotides line up with TRBD2. CDR3 size: 16 residues. Germline-derived CDR1 and CDR2 are ENHRY and SYGVKD. The CDR3 here is CAISRTSGGAYNEQFF. CDR3 DNA sequence: TGTGCCATCAGCCGGACTAGCGGGGGGGCCTACAATGAGCAGTTTTTC.

The chain employs TRBV2 and TRBJ1-1, with D perhaps TRBD1 (5 bases). Deletions cut 10 bases from V and 11 bases from J, with 23 bases between. CDR1 is SNHLY and CDR2 is FYNNEI in the germline V gene. CDR3 length: 13 residues. CDR3 amino acids: CATKRGWGLGAFF. The DNA of the CDR3 is TGTGCCACCAAAAGGGGATGGGGACTCGGGGCTTTCTTT. Together with reference TRBV2 and TRBJ1-1, the CDR3 gives the full variable domain: EPEVTQTPSHQVTQMGQEVILRCVPISNHLYFYWYRQILGQKVEFLVSFYNNEISEKSEIFDDQFSVERPDGSNFTLKIRSTKLEDSAMYFCATKRGWGLGAFFGQGTRLTVV.

This clonotype came up a few times. The rearrangement joins TRBV20-1 to TRBJ2-1; 10 bases are shared with TRBD2. After removal of 6 bases from V and 5 bases from J, the junction contained 7 bases not matched to a gene. Per the germline V gene, CDR1 is DFQATT and CDR2 is SNEGSKA (reference sequence). The CDR3 length is 14 residues. This CDR3 reads CSASPGLANNEQFF. CDR3 sequence (DNA): TGCAGTGCCAGCCCGGGACTAGCGAACAATGAGCAGTTCTTC.

This clonotype was found many times. V and J are TRBV6-5 and TRBJ2-7; D may be TRBD2 (5 bases). V dropped 2 bases and J dropped 2 bases, with 13 bases sitting between them. Germline V CDR1 and CDR2: MNHEY, SVGAGI. The CDR3 consists of 15 residues. CDR3 sequence (DNA): TGTGCCAGCAGTTACCTTACTAGTTCTACCTACGAGCAGTACTTC. Translation: CASSYLTSSTYEQYF.

This chain links TRBV7-2 with TRBJ2-2, with 7 bases aligning to TRBD1. CDR3 length: 20 residues. Looked up from germline, CDR1 is SGHTA and CDR2 is FQGNSA. V dropped 2 bases and J dropped 4; count of bases not matched to a gene: 19. This CDR3 is CASSLKRDSQPGLSTGELFF. The CDR3 nucleotides are TGTGCCAGCAGCTTAAAAAGGGACAGCCAGCCGGGGTTGTCCACCGGGGAGCTGTTTTTT.

This clonotype was seen a few times. J is TRBJ1-2 and V is TRBV20-1, with D possibly being TRBD1 (6 bases). The CDR3 spans 14 residues. Germline values: CDR1 DFQATT, CDR2 SNEGSKA (reference sequence). Trimming pared 6 bases from V and 4 bases from J, leaving 18 bases between. As DNA, the CDR3 is TGCAGTGCCGTTAAGGACAGAGACCTCTATGGCTACACCTTC. This codes for CSAVKDRDLYGYTF.

The genes are TRBV20-1 and TRBJ1-4, with a weak D call TRBD1 (6 bases). V gave up 5 bases and J gave up 8 bases, with 9 bases separating them. The CDR3 extends over 11 amino acids. Germline CDR1 DFQATT, CDR2 SNEGSKA (reference sequence). The CDR3 protein is CSAPGGEKLFF. In DNA form, the CDR3 reads TGCAGTGCTCCCGGGGGCGAAAAACTGTTTTTT.

This clonotype was observed a few times. The chain uses TRBV20-1 and TRBJ2-1; 7 positions match TRBD2. The CDR3 sequence is 12 residues long. V gave up 7 bases and J gave up 9 bases; unmatched junction bases: 9. Germline V gene lookup returns CDR1 DFQATT and CDR2 SNEGSKA (reference sequence). The CDR3 sequence is CSVGRESSEQFF. The CDR3 DNA is TGCAGTGTTGGGCGGGAGAGTAGTGAGCAGTTCTTC.

This clonotype was seen repeatedly, ten times or more. The gene calls are TRBV6-6 and TRBJ1-4; tentative D call: TRBD1 (5 bases). CDR1 MNHNY and CDR2 SVGAGI come from the germline V gene (reference sequence). V lost 6 bases and J 2 bases, leaving 10 bases between the germline ends. The CDR3 has 14 residues. CDR3 nucleotides: TGTGCCAGCAGCAGACAGCGTACTAATGAAAAACTGTTTTTT. As protein: CASSRQRTNEKLFF.